One and the same sample provided the 10 T cell receptor beta chains below, sequenced in a study of T cell responses to AZD1222 COVID-19 vaccine. The data were produced by immunoSEQ multiplex PCR, yet TCRdb's version contains in-frame clones alone and is incomplete. This table has roughly 100,000 clones, about nine tenths appearing once. Sequenced here: peripheral blood, sampled 28 days after the second AZD1222 dose. The receptor source for this set is an adult who received the AZD1222 COVID-19 vaccine.

The J gene is TRBJ1-1, the V gene TRBV3-1 (or the pseudogene TRBV3-2); D is undetermined. The V gene lost 3 bases and the J gene lost 7 bases, with 6 bases spanning the gap. Germline CDR1 is LGHDT and CDR2 is YNNKEL (reference sequence). The CDR3 runs 11 residues. CDR3 protein: CASSHKLEAFF. The CDR3 DNA reads TGTGCCAGCAGCCATAAGCTTGAAGCTTTCTTT.

The chain links TRBV6-6 to TRBJ1-5, with D unresolved. V was cut by 5 bases and J by 4 bases, with 12 bases left in between. Germline V gene data show CDR1 as MNHNY and CDR2 as SVGAGI (reference sequence). CDR3 size: 14 residues. The CDR3 coding sequence is TGTGCCAGCAGTCGCCCGACGGGGAATCAGCCCCAGCATTTT. Translation: CASSRPTGNQPQHF.

The V and J genes are TRBV6-5 and TRBJ2-7, with TRBD2 matching over 9 bases. Trimming cost V 5 bases and J 4 bases; bases outside gene matches: 0. CDR3 length equals 12 residues. Germline CDR1 and CDR2: MNHEY and SVGAGI. CDR3 region: CASSLAGYEQYF. CDR3 nucleotide sequence: TGTGCCAGCAGTCTAGCGGGGTACGAGCAGTACTTC.

This clone has more than one count but fewer than ten. The J gene is TRBJ2-7, the V gene TRBV5-4; 10 nucleotides match TRBD2. The CDR3 spans 16 residues. Germline values: CDR1 SGHNT, CDR2 YYREEE (reference sequence). V lost 2 bases to trimming and J lost 1 base; unmatched junction nucleotides: 6. CDR3 sequence reads: CASSLQRTSGSYEQYF. Here the CDR3 DNA reads TGTGCCAGCAGCTTACAACGGACTAGCGGATCCTACGAGCAGTACTTC. The variable domain in full, with the rest retrieved from reference TRBV5-4 and TRBJ2-7, is ETGVTQSPTHLIKTRGQQVTLRCSSQSGHNTVSWYQQALGQGPQFIFQYYREEENGRGNFPPRFSGLQFPNYSSELNVNALELDDSALYLCASSLQRTSGSYEQYFGPGTRLTVT.

The rearrangement links TRBV15 to TRBJ1-1; maybe TRBD1 (5 bases). Trimming cost V 0 bases and J 0 bases, with 8 bases left between them. Germline lookup yields CDR1 LNHNV and CDR2 YYDKDF (reference sequence). The CDR3 has 15 amino acids. CDR3 residues: CATSREGTLNTEAFF. The DNA for the CDR3 is TGTGCCACCAGCAGAGAGGGGACCTTGAACACTGAAGCTTTCTTT.

V and J are TRBV3-1 (or the pseudogene TRBV3-2) and TRBJ2-7; the D gene is possibly TRBD1 (6 bases). V lost 0 bases and J lost 4, with 19 bases in between. This CDR3 has 17 residues. CDR1 is LGHDT, CDR2 YNNKEL, per germline (reference sequence). The CDR3 DNA follows: TGTGCCAGCAGCCAAGATTTTCGTGAGCCAACAGGGTACGAGCAGTACTTC. Translated: CASSQDFREPTGYEQYF.

The V call is TRBV28, the J call TRBJ2-1; 10 nucleotides agree with TRBD2. This CDR3 has 16 amino acids. Trimming at V came to 8 bases and at J to 5 bases, leaving 12 bases not matched to a gene. Germline CDR1 MDHEN, CDR2 SYDVKM. As DNA, the CDR3 is TGTGCCAGCCCCCCCTCAGGGCTAGCGGGGGACAATGAGCAGTTCTTC. Translation gives CASPPSGLAGDNEQFF. The complete variable domain, with remaining parts taken from reference TRBV28 and TRBJ2-1, reads DVKVTQSSRYLVKRTGEKVFLECVQDMDHENMFWYRQDPGLGLRLIYFSYDVKMKEKGDIPEGYSVSREKKERFSLILESASTNQTSMYLCASPPSGLAGDNEQFFGPGTRLTVL.

This clone has only a few counts. The gene calls are TRBV28 and TRBJ1-6; D not certain. The CDR3 extends over 15 amino acids. The germline V gene has CDR1 MDHEN and CDR2 SYDVKM. The V end was cut by 4 bases, the J end by 7 bases, with 14 bases between. Here the CDR3 reads CASSSRAPSNSPLHF. CDR3 nucleotide sequence: TGTGCCAGCAGTTCCCGGGCCCCAAGCAATTCACCCCTCCACTTT.

This chain links TRBV29-1 with TRBJ1-1; D gene uncertain. The V gene's germline CDR1 is SQVTM and CDR2 ANQGSEA. The CDR3 consists of 13 residues. The V end lost 2 bases, the J end lost 3 bases, and 10 bases lay between the germline ends. CDR3 region: CSVEPLGDTEAFF. The CDR3 bases are TGCAGCGTTGAACCTTTGGGAGACACTGAAGCTTTCTTT. The whole variable domain, filled in from reference TRBV29-1 and TRBJ1-1, reads SAVISQKPSRDICQRGTSLTIQCQVDSQVTMMFWYRQQPGQSLTLIATANQGSEATYESGFVIDKFPISRPNLTFSTLTVSNMSPEDSSIYLCSVEPLGDTEAFFGQGTRLTVV.

The chain combines TRBV5-5 with TRBJ1-1, with a possible D match to TRBD1 (6 bases). The CDR3 spans 14 residues. Trimming removed 4 bases at V and 1 base at J, with 11 bases between. Germline V lookup: CDR1 SGHKS, CDR2 YYEKEE (reference sequence). The CDR3 region is CASSLGQKNTEAFF. CDR3 DNA sequence: TGTGCCAGCAGCCTCGGACAGAAGAACACTGAAGCTTTCTTT.